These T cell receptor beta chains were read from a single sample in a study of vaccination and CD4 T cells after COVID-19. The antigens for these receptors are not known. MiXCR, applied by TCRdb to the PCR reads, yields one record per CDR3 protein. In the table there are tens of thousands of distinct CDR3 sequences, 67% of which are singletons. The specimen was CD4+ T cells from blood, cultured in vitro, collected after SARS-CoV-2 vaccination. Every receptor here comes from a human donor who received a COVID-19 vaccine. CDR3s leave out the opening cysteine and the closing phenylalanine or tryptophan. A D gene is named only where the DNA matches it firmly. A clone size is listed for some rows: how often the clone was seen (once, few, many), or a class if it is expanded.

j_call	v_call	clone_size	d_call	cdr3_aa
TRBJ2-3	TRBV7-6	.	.	ASSLEAEPPTDTQY
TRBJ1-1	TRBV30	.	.	AWTPLDIKLGTEAF
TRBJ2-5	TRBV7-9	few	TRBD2	ASSLGTRQETQY
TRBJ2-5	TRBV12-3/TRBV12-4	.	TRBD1	ASSDIQGAQETQY
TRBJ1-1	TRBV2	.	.	ASSEEGPSGGEAF
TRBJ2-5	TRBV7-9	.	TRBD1	ASSLATGGPQETQY
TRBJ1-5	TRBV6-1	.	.	ASSPSLSNQPQH
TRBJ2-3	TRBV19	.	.	ASTNEPTDTQY
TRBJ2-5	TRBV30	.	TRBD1	AWSPARGLSATQY
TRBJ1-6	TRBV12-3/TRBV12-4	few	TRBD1	ASSRTGGGSSYNSPLH
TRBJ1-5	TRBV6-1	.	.	ASSEASGYNQPQH
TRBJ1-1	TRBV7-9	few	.	ASSLDLGLGAVNTEAF
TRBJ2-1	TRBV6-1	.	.	ASEPLDVAYNEQF
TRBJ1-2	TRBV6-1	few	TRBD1	ASSRQGTNYGYT
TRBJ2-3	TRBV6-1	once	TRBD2	ASSGLAGVSTDTQY
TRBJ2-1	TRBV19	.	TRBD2	ASKLAGGTHEQF
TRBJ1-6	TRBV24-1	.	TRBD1	ATSEGQGYSPLH
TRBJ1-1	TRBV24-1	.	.	ATSGPAQLNTEAF
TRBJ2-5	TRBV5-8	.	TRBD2	ASSQVTSGAKETQY
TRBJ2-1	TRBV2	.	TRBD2	ASSETRGEQF
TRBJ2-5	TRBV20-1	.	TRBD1	SAYRDRGRRTQY
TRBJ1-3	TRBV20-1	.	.	SCSSASGNTIY
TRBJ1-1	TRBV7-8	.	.	ASSLVAGLGNTEAF
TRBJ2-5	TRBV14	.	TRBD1	ASSQDNYRGSETQY
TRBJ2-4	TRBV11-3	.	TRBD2	ASSLARTSGDGAKNIQY
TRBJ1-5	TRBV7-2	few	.	ASSLMGSNQPQH
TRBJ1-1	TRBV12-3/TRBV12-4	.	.	ASTHSRYTEAF
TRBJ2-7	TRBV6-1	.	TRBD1	ASSEVGDSSYEQY
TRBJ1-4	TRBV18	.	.	ASSPGATNEKLF
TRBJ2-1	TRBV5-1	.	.	ASSLGLNRNEQF
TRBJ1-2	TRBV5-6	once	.	ASSSFRVGYT
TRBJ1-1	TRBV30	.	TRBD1	AWSVRGQGANAF
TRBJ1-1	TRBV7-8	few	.	ASSPRRVNTEAF
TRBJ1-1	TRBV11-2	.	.	ASSIPRGQGTEAF
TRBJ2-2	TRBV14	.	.	ASSQLRGGAGELF
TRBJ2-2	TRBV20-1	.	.	SARVPDKDTGELF
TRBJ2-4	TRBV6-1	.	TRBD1	ASSAHRGNIQY
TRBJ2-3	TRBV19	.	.	ASSMVPGETDTQY
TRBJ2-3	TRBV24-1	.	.	ATSDSHSITDTQY
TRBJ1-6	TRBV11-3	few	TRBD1	ASSLNNIGTANSPLH
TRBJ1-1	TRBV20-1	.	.	SARDGNTEAF
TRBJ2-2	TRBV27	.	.	ASSFVTRNTGELF
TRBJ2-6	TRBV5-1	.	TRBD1	ASSWSRDSTSGANVLT
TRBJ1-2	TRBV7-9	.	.	ASAGGGYYGDYT
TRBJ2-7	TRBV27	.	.	ASSLVPGGRGQY
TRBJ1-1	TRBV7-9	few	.	ASSPGRGNTEAF
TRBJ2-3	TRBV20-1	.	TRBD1	SARQGARADTQY
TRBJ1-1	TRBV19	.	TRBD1	ASSLSSGTGGVGAF
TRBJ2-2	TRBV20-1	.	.	SAAGPTNTGELF
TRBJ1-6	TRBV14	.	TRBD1	ASSPRTGINSPLH
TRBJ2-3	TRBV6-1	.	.	ASSRMGGSRTDTQY